Listed below are T cell receptor beta chains from one sample, sequenced in a study of blood T cells in healthy people across ages. TCRdb redid the calling of the 5' RACE reads with MiXCR, one entry per CDR3 protein. The data contain roughly 800,000 distinct CDR3 sequences, 58% of them seen just once; the ten biggest clones take up approximately 23%. The sequenced material came from blood. The receptors were gathered from a man between 25 and 39 years old in good health. Each CDR3 is given with its conserved first and last residue. Fields, in order: clone size, J gene, CDR3 length, D gene, V gene, CDR3 protein, CDR3 DNA. The D gene is left open where the match is weak. Clone size is stated in some rows and not others, as once, few, many or a class when expanded.

>.|TRBJ2-4|17|TRBD2|TRBV3-1
CASSQEISAGGGNIQYF
TGTGCCAGCAGCCAAGAAATTTCGGCGGGAGGGGGAAACATTCAGTACTTC
>once|TRBJ1-5|14|.|TRBV20-1
CSAYREKSNRPQHF
TGCAGTGCTTACAGGGAGAAGAGCAATCGGCCCCAGCATTTT
>.|TRBJ1-4|15|TRBD1|TRBV4-1
CASSPTGGSNEKLFF
TGCGCCAGCAGCCCAACAGGGGGCTCTAATGAAAAACTGTTTTTT
>few|TRBJ2-7|15|TRBD1|TRBV4-1
CASSQIGQGPYEQYF
TGCGCCAGCAGCCAGATTGGACAGGGACCCTACGAGCAGTACTTC
>.|TRBJ1-1|13|.|TRBV2
CASSRSPGTEAFF
TGTGCCAGCAGTCGATCCCCGGGAACTGAAGCTTTCTTT
>once|TRBJ2-7|15|TRBD2|TRBV15
CATSRDSGSRYEQYF
TGTGCCACCAGCAGAGATAGCGGGAGTCGCTACGAGCAGTACTTC
>few|TRBJ2-7|11|.|TRBV28
CASGTLYEQYF
TGTGCCAGCGGGACTCTCTACGAGCAGTACTTC
>.|TRBJ2-3|12|.|TRBV27
CASRGMADTQYF
TGTGCCAGCAGGGGCATGGCAGATACGCAGTATTTT
>.|TRBJ2-7|15|TRBD2|TRBV20-1
CSAREGTSGSYEQYF
TGCAGTGCTAGAGAAGGGACTAGCGGGAGCTACGAGCAGTACTTC
>.|TRBJ1-4|13|.|TRBV29-1
CSVAGTRNERLFF
TGCAGCGTTGCCGGGACAAGGAATGAAAGACTGTTTTTT
>once|TRBJ1-1|14|.|TRBV1
CTSSPRCTDTEAFF
TGCACCAGCAGCCCCCGATGTACCGACACCGAAGCTTTCTTT
>few|TRBJ2-5|15|.|TRBV24-1
CARTNRFQEVETQYF
TGTGCCCGAACCAACCGCTTCCAAGAGGTGGAGACCCAGTACTTC
>few|TRBJ2-3|13|.|TRBV7-2
CASSRARTDTQYF
TGTGCCAGCAGTCGGGCACGCACAGATACGCAGTATTTT
>.|TRBJ1-2|12|.|TRBV28
CASSSGSYGYTF
TGTGCCAGCAGTTCGGGCAGCTATGGCTACACCTTC
>once|TRBJ2-2|13|.|TRBV12-3/TRBV12-4
CASRATETGELFF
TGTGCCAGCAGAGCGACAGAGACCGGGGAGCTGTTTTTT
>.|TRBJ2-3|14|.|TRBV5-1
CASSSGTDPDTQYF
TGCGCCAGCAGCTCAGGGACCGACCCGGATACGCAGTATTTT
>many|TRBJ2-6|15|.|TRBV5-1
CASSLRSSGANVLTF
TGTGCCAGCAGTTTACGGAGCTCTGGGGCCAACGTCCTGACTTTC
>.|TRBJ2-5|13|TRBD1|TRBV28
CASSVRQGETQYF
TGTGCCAGCAGTGTAAGACAGGGAGAGACCCAGTACTTC
>.|TRBJ2-5|15|TRBD2|TRBV11-3
CASSRTSGTQETQYF
TGTGCCAGCAGCCGGACTAGCGGGACACAAGAGACCCAGTACTTC
>.|TRBJ2-7|15|.|TRBV10-3
CAISESRQSSYEQYF
TGTGCCATCAGTGAGTCCAGACAAAGCTCCTACGAGCAGTACTTC
>.|TRBJ1-2|19|.|TRBV29-1
CSVEWRGRINRLANYGYTF
TGCAGCGTTGAATGGCGGGGGAGAATCAACCGGCTCGCTAACTATGGCTACACCTTC
>few|TRBJ2-5|16|TRBD2|TRBV11-2
CASSLGTSGSRETQYF
TGTGCCAGCAGCTTAGGGACTAGCGGGAGTAGAGAGACCCAGTACTTC
>.|TRBJ2-2|15|.|TRBV6-2/TRBV6-3
CASTAVSANTGELFF
TGTGCCAGCACCGCCGTAAGCGCGAACACCGGGGAGCTGTTTTTT
>once|TRBJ2-7|12|.|TRBV20-1
CSARDPQCRQYF
TGCAGTGCACGGGACCCCCAGTGTCGGCAGTACTTC
>.|TRBJ1-2|16|.|TRBV4-1
CASSQEVDTVGYGYTF
TGCGCCAGCAGCCAAGAGGTGGACACCGTTGGATATGGCTACACCTTC
>few|TRBJ2-6|16|TRBD1|TRBV12-3/TRBV12-4
CASGETGVAGANVLTF
TGTGCCAGCGGGGAGACAGGGGTAGCTGGGGCCAACGTCCTGACTTTC
>.|TRBJ2-6|15|.|TRBV7-2
CASNANTVGANVLTF
TGTGCCAGCAACGCAAATACGGTTGGGGCCAACGTCCTGACTTTC
>.|TRBJ2-3|18|.|TRBV7-2
CASSLVPTIASGADTQYF
TGTGCCAGCAGCTTAGTTCCCACCATAGCGTCTGGGGCAGATACGCAGTATTTT
>.|TRBJ2-4|14|TRBD2|TRBV11-2
CASSLDGTSGVLYF
TGTGCCAGCAGCTTAGATGGAACTAGCGGGGTTTTGTACTTC
>few|TRBJ2-2|13|.|TRBV5-1
CASTGANTGELFF
TGCGCCAGCACCGGTGCGAACACCGGGGAGCTGTTTTTT
>.|TRBJ1-2|14|.|TRBV28
CASSPQLGDYGYTF
TGTGCCAGCAGTCCCCAGTTGGGGGACTATGGCTACACCTTC
>.|TRBJ2-7|14|.|TRBV28
CASKPGTNRHEQYF
TGTGCCAGCAAACCCGGGACAAATCGTCACGAGCAGTACTTC
>.|TRBJ2-5|13|.|TRBV27
CAITPGAGETQYF
TGTGCCATCACCCCGGGGGCTGGGGAGACCCAGTACTTC
>.|TRBJ2-5|14|.|TRBV7-2
CASSLGRHQETQYF
TGTGCCAGCAGCCTCGGACGGCACCAAGAGACCCAGTACTTC
>.|TRBJ1-2|13|.|TRBV7-2
CASSTKGSYGYTF
TGTGCCAGCAGCACTAAGGGTTCCTATGGCTACACCTTC
>.|TRBJ1-5|18|TRBD1|TRBV27
CASSPAWTGSYSNQPQHF
TGTGCCAGCAGCCCAGCCTGGACAGGGAGCTATAGCAATCAGCCCCAGCATTTT
>.|TRBJ1-5|18|TRBD1|TRBV20-1
CSARGGQGPLYSNQPQHF
TGCAGTGCTAGAGGTGGACAGGGGCCCCTCTATAGCAATCAGCCCCAGCATTTT